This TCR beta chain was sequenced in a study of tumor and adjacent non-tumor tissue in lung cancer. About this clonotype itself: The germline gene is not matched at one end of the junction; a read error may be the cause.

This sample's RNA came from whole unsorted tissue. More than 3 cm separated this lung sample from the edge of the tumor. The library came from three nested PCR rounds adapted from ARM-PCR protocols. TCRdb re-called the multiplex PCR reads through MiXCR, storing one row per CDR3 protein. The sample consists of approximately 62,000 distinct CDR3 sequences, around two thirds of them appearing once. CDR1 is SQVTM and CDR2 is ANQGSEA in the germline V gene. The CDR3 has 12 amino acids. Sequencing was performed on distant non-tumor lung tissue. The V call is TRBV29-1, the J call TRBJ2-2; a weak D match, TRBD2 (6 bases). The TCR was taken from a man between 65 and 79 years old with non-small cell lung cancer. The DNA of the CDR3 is TGCAGCGTTGCCAGGTACACCGGGGGGCTGTTTTTT. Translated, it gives CSVARYTGGLFF.